The rows below give T cell receptor beta chains drawn from one sample of a study of T cell changes during pregnancy in multiple sclerosis. Profiled with immunoSEQ multiplex PCR; TCRdb holds only in-frame clones, not every one. The sample records under 30,000 clones, 65% to 90% being singletons. The material sequenced was CD4+ T cells from peripheral blood mononuclear cells, taken in the first trimester of pregnancy. All receptors derive from a female donor in good health, enrolled as a control in a pregnancy study. CDR3s include the opening cysteine and the closing phenylalanine or tryptophan. The D gene is left open where the match is weak.

D gene	V gene	J gene	CDR3 length	CDR3 DNA	CDR3 protein
-	TRBV28	TRBJ1-1	14	TGTGCCAGCAGCCGCGCGCCGGGGGGAAGGATGGCTTTCTTT	CASSRAPGGRMAFF
TRBD1	TRBV6-6	TRBJ2-5	15	TGTGCCAGCAGTTCTCAGGGGGCCCGACAAGAGACCCAGTACTTC	CASSSQGARQETQYF
-	TRBV27	TRBJ2-3	15	TGTGCCAGCAGTTTACGGGGGTCTAGCACAGATACGCAGTATTTT	CASSLRGSSTDTQYF
TRBD2	TRBV29-1	TRBJ2-3	13	TGCAGCGTTGGAAGCGGGAGCGCAGATACGCAGTATTTT	CSVGSGSADTQYF
-	TRBV18	TRBJ2-7	16	TGTGCCAGCTCACCAAATGGGGCCCTTGACACCTACGAGCAGTACTTC	CASSPNGALDTYEQYF
-	TRBV12-2	TRBJ2-4	15	TGTGCAAGTCGCTTAAAACAGGGGCCGCAAAACATTCAGTACTTC	CASRLKQGPQNIQYF
TRBD1	TRBV6-6	TRBJ2-2	14	TGTGCCACCTGGGGCGAGGGGGCTGGCAGGGAGCTGTTTTTT	CATWGEGAGRELFF
-	TRBV7-9	TRBJ2-7	14	TGTGCCAGCAGCTTAACGGGGCGGGAATACGAGCAGTACTTC	CASSLTGREYEQYF
TRBD1	TRBV11-1	TRBJ2-7	14	TGTGCCAGCAGCTTGGGGGACAGTCTATACGAGCAGTACTTC	CASSLGDSLYEQYF
TRBD1	TRBV5-4	TRBJ2-3	17	TGTGCCAGCCGAACTACGGCCCACAGGGGGGGCACAGATACGCAGTATTTT	CASRTTAHRGGTDTQYF
TRBD1	TRBV7-2	TRBJ2-7	15	TGTGCCAGCAGCTTAGGGCAGGGGGCTGGGAGCGAGCAGTACTTC	CASSLGQGAGSEQYF
-	TRBV6-5	TRBJ2-5	14	TGTGCCAGCAGTTACCTACAGGGTGGTGAGACCCAGTACTTC	CASSYLQGGETQYF
TRBD1	TRBV5-1	TRBJ2-7	15	TGCGCCAGCAGCTTGGGGGGACAGGGTGCGTGGGAGCAGTACTTC	CASSLGGQGAWEQYF